This T cell receptor (beta chain) was profiled in a study of graft-versus-host responses after intestinal transplantation. TCRdb's copy holds only in-frame clones and misses some; the assay was immunoSEQ multiplex PCR. The table has approximately 94,000 clones, about 88% seen once. With regard to this clone: The antigen is undetermined.

The sequences come from unstimulated CD4+ T cells sorted from spleen or lymph node cells, collected before transplant. This clonotype was obtained from a human donor who was the organ donor for an intestinal transplant.

CDR3 in amino acids: CASSPNTWETQYF. The DNA for the CDR3 is TGTGCCAGCAGCCCCAATACCTGGGAGACCCAGTACTTC. The V and J genes are TRBV5-4 and TRBJ2-5; D uncertain. CDR1 SGHNT and CDR2 YYREEE come from the germline V gene (reference sequence). The CDR3 runs to 13 residues. V was trimmed by 4 bases and J by 5 bases, leaving 12 bases between them.